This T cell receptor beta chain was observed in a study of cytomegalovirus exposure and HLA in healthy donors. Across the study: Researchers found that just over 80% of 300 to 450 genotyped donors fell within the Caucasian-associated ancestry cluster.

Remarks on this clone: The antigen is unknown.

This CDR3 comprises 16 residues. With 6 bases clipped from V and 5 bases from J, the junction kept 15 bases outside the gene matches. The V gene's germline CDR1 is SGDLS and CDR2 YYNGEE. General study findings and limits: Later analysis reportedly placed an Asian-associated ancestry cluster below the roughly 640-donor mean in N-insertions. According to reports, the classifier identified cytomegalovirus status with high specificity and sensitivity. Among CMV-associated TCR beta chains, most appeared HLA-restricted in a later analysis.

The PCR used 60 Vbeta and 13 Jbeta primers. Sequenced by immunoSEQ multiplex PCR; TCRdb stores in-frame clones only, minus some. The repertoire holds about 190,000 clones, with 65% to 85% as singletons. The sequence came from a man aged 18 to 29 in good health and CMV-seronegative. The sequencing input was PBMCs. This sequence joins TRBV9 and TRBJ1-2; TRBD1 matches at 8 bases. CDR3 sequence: CASTPASGQGRYGYTF. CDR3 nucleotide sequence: TGTGCCAGCACCCCAGCATCCGGACAGGGAAGATATGGCTACACCTTC. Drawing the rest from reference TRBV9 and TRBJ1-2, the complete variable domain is DSGVTQTPKHLITATGQRVTLRCSPRSGDLSVYWYQQSLDQGLQFLIQYYNGEERAKGNILERFSAQQFPDLHSELNLSSLELGDSALYFCASTPASGQGRYGYTFGSGTRLTVV.